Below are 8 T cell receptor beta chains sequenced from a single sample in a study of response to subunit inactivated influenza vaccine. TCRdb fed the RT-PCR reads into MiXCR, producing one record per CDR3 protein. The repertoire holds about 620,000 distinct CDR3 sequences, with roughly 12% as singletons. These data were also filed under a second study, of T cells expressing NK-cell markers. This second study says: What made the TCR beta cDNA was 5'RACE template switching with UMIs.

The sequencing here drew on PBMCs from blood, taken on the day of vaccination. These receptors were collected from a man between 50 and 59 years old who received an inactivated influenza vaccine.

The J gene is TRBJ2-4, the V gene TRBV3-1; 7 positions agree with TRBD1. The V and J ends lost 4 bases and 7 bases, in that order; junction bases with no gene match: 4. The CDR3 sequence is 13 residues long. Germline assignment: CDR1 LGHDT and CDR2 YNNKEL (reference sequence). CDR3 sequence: CASSRGRGNIQYF. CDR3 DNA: TGTGCCAGCAGCCGCGGCAGGGGGAACATTCAGTACTTC. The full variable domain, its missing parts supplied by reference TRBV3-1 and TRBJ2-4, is DTAVSQTPKYLVTQMGNDKSIKCEQNLGHDTMYWYKQDSKKFLKIMFSYNNKELIINETVPNRFSPKSPDKAHLNLHINSLELGDSAVYFCASSRGRGNIQYFGAGTRLSVL.

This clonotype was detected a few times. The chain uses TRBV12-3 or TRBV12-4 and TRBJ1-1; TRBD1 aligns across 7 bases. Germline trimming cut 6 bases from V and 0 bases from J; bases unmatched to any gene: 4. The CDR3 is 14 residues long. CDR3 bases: TGTGCCAGCAGCATGGGACAGCTGAACACTGAAGCTTTCTTT. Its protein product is CASSMGQLNTEAFF.

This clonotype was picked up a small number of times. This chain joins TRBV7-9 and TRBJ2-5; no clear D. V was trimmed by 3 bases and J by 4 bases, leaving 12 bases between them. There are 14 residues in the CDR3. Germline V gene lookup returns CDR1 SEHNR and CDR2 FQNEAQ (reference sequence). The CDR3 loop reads CASSFTLGGETQYF. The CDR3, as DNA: TGTGCCAGCAGCTTTACCCTGGGTGGAGAGACCCAGTACTTC. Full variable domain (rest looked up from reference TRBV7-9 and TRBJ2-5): DTGVSQNPRHKITKRGQNVTFRCDPISEHNRLYWYRQTLGQGPEFLTYFQNEAQLEKSRLLSDRFSAERPKGSFSTLEIQRTEQGDSAMYLCASSFTLGGETQYFGPGTRLLVL.

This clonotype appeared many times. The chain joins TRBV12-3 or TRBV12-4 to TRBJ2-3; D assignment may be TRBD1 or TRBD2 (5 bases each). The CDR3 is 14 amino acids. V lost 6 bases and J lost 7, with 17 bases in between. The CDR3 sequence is CASSDGASSNTQYF. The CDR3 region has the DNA TGTGCCAGCAGCGACGGGGCATCCTCTAATACGCAGTATTTT.

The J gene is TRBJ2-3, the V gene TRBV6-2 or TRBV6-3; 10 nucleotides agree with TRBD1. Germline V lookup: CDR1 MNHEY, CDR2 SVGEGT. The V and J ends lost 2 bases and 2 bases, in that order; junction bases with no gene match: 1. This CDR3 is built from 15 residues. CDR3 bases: TGTGCCAGCAGTTACGACAGGGGGCCCACAGATACGCAGTATTTT. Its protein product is CASSYDRGPTDTQYF.

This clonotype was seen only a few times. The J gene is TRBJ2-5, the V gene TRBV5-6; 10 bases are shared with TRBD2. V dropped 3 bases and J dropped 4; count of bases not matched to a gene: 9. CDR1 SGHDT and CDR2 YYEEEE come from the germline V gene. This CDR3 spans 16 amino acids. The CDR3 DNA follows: TGTGCCAGCAGCTACCCAGCGGGGGGGCTCATAGAGACCCAGTACTTC. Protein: CASSYPAGGLIETQYF.

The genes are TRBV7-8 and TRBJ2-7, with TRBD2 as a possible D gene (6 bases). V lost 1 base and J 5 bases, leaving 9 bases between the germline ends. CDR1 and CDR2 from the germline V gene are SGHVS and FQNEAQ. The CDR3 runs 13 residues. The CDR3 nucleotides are TGTGCCAGCAGCTTAGTGCCGGGGGACGAGCAGTACTTC. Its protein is CASSLVPGDEQYF.

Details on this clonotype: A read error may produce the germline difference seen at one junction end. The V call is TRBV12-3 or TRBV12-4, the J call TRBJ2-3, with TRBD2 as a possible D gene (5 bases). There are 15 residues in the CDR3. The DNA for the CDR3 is TGTGTCAGCACCCGAAGCGGAGCCGGCACAGATACGCAGTATTTT. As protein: CVSTRSGAGTDTQYF.